Detailed here is one T cell receptor (beta chain). The assay was immunoSEQ multiplex PCR, and TCRdb's table has in-frame clones only and misses some. The table lists over 75,000 clones, 85% of them singletons. The record originates from a study of PD-L1 blockade in urothelial cancer. In germline, CDR1 is LNHDA, CDR2 SQIVND (reference sequence). J lost 0 bases, V lost 4 bases, and 4 bases had no gene match. The CDR3 consists of 17 residues. As for time point: pretreatment peripheral blood. V and J are TRBV19 and TRBJ2-6; 9 bases match TRBD1. This clonotype was sampled from a man between 60 and 75 years old with urothelial cancer. The material was PBMCs, obtained around atezolizumab (anti-PD-L1) treatment. The CDR3 sequence is CASSRGQGRSGANVLTF. The CDR3 nucleotides read TGTGCCAGTAGTAGGGGACAGGGCCGCTCTGGGGCCAACGTCCTGACTTTC.